This entry concerns a single T cell receptor (beta chain). Its antigen is not identified. Clones were sequenced by immunoSEQ multiplex PCR, and TCRdb holds only the in-frame ones, with some missing. The table shows some 81,000 clones, with around 88% occurring only once. This sample was included in a study of OX40 agonist ivuxolimab in advanced cancers. Study-wide context: In this cohort, patients received ivuxolimab, an agonistic anti-OX40 (CD134) antibody. Prior anti-PD-1, anti-PD-L1 or anti-CTLA-4 therapy did not bar entry, and more than 35% had some.

Deletions cut 1 base from V and 4 bases from J, with 13 bases between. The CDR3 extends over 15 amino acids. Germline lookup yields CDR1 MDHEN and CDR2 SYDVKM. Findings and caveats of the study: CD4+ and CD8+ T cells in blood underwent clonal expansion by week 6 at 0.1 to 3.0 mg/kg. Antigen targets of the expanded peripheral T cells went undetermined.

The chain joins TRBV28 to TRBJ1-1; D is undetermined. The material was CD4+ or CD8+ T cells sorted from blood, obtained in a trial of the OX40 agonist ivuxolimab. The source is an adult with an advanced solid tumor such as melanoma, head and neck, liver or kidney cancer. The CDR3 DNA sequence: TGTGCCAGCAGTTTATCAGGTCCGGCAGGCACTGAAGCTTTCTTT. It specifies CASSLSGPAGTEAFF.